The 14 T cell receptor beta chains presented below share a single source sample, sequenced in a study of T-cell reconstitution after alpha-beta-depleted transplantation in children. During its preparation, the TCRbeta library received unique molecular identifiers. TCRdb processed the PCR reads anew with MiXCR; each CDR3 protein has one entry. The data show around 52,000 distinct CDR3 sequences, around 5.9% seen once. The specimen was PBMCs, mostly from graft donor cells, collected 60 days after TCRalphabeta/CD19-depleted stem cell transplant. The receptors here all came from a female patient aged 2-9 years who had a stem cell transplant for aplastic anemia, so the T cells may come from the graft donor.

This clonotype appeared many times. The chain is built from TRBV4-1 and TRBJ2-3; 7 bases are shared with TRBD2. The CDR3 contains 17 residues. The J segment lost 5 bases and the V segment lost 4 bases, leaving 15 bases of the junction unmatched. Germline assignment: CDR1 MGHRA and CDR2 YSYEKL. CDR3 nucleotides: TGCGCCAGCAGCCCTCAGTTCAGCGGGGTTCTAGGAGATACGCAGTATTTT. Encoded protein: CASSPQFSGVLGDTQYF.

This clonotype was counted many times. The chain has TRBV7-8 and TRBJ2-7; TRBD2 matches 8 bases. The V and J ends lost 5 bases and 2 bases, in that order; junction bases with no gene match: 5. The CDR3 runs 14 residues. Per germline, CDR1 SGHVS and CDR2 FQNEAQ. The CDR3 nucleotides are TGTGCCAGCAGCCCTCCGGGGGGGGCCTACGAGCAGTACTTC. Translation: CASSPPGGAYEQYF.

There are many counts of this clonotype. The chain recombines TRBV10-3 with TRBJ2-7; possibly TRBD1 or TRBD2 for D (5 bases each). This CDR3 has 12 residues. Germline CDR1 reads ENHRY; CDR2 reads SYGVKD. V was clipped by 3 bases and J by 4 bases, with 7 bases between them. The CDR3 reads CAISEEGYEQYF. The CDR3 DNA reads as TGTGCCATCAGTGAAGAGGGGTACGAGCAGTACTTC.

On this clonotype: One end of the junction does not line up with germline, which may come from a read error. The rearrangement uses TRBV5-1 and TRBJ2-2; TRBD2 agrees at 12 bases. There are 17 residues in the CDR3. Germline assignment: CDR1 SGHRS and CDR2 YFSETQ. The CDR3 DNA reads TGCGCCAGCAGCTTACCGGGACTAGCGGGCCCGATCGGGGACCTGTTTTTT. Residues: CASSLPGLAGPIGDLFF.

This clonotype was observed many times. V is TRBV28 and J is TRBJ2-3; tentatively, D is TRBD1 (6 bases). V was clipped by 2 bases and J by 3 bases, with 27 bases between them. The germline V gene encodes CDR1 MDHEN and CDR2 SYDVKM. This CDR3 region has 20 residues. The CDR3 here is CASSLNYYGTRNLRTDTQYF. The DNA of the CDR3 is TGTGCCAGCAGTTTAAATTATTACGGGACAAGGAACCTACGGACAGATACGCAGTATTTT.

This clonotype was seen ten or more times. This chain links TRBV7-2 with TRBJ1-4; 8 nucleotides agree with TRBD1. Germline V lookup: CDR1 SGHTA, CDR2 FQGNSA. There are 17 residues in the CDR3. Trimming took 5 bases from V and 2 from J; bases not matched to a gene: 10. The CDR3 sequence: CASSRNRGAMTNEKLFF. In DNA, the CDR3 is TGTGCCAGCAGCCGTAACAGGGGGGCGATGACTAATGAAAAACTGTTTTTT.

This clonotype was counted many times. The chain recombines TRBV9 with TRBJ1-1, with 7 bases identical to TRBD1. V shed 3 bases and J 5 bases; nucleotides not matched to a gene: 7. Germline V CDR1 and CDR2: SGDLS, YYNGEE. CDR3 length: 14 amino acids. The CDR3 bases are TGTGCCAGCAGCGCCCAGGTACAGGGGACTGAAGCTTTCTTT. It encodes CASSAQVQGTEAFF.

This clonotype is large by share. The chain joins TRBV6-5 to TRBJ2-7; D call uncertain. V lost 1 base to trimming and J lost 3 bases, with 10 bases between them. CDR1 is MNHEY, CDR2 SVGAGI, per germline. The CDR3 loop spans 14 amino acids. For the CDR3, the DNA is TGTGCCAGCAGTTACTTACGGACGGGCTACGAGCAGTACTTC. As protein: CASSYLRTGYEQYF.

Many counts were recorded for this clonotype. The CDR3 reads CASSLLAGVIDTQYF. The CDR3 region has the DNA TGTGCCAGCAGCTTATTAGCGGGAGTTATCGATACGCAGTATTTT. V usage is TRBV7-9 and J usage is TRBJ2-3; 9 nucleotides align to TRBD2. Germline assignment: CDR1 SEHNR and CDR2 FQNEAQ (reference sequence). The CDR3 covers 15 residues. V dropped 2 bases and J dropped 6; count of bases not matched to a gene: 6.

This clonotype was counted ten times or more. Here the CDR3 reads CASRFAGRETQYF. The CDR3 bases are TGCGCCAGCCGGTTCGCAGGGCGAGAGACCCAGTACTTC. V and J are TRBV5-1 and TRBJ2-5; D possibly corresponds to TRBD1 (5 bases). Trimming took off 7 bases at V and 4 bases at J, with 14 bases between the two ends. The CDR3 is 13 amino acids. Germline V CDR1 and CDR2: SGHRS, YFSETQ.

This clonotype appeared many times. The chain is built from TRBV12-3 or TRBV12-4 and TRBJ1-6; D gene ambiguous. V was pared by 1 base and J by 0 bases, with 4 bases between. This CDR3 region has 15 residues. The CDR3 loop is CASSLGSSYNSPLHF. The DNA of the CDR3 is TGTGCCAGCAGTTTAGGGAGCTCCTATAATTCACCCCTCCACTTT.

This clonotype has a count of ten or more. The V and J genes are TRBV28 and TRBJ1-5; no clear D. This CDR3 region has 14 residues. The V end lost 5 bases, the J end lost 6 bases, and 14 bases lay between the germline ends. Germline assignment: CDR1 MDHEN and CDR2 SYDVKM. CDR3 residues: CASSTMPGGQPQHF. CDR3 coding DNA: TGTGCCAGCAGTACCATGCCGGGAGGTCAGCCCCAGCATTTT.

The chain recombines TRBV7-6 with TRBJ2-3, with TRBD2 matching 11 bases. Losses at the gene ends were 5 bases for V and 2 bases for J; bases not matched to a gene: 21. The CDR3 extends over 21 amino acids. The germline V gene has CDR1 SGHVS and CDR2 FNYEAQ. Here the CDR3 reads CASSVVAGGPSDMVNTDTQYF. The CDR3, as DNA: TGTGCCAGCAGCGTTGTAGCGGGGGGGCCCTCAGACATGGTGAACACAGATACGCAGTATTTT.

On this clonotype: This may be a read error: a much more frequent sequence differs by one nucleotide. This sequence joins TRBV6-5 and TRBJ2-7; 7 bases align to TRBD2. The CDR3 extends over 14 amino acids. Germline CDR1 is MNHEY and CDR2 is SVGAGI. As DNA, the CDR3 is TGTGCCAGCATTCTTGGGGACTATTCCTACGTGCAGTACTTC. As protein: CASILGDYSYVQYF.